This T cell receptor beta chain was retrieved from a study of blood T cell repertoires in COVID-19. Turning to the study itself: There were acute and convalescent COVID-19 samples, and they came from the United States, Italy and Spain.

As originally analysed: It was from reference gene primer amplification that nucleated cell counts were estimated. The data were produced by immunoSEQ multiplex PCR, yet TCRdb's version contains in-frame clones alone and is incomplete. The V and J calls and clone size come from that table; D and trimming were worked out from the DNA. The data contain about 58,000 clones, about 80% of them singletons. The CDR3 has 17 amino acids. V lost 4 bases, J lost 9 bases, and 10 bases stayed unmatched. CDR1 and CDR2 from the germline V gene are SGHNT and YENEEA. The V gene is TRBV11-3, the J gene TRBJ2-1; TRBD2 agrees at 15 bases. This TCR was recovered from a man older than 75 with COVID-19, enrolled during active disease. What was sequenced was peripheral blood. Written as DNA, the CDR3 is TGTGCCAGCAGCTCGGACTCCCGGACTAGCGGGAGGGGTGAGCAGTTCTTC. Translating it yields CASSSDSRTSGRGEQFF.